Given below is one T cell receptor (beta chain) in context. The target antigen is unknown. The data are from a study of T cells in localized non-small cell lung cancer. Study results and limitations: Median about 56 top-100 tumor clones were shared with paired adjacent lung. Among blood samples, higher T cell density accompanied longer overall survival. The highest T cell clonality was in uninvolved adjacent lung, above tumor. Since sequencing was restricted to only one region of the tumor, intratumor heterogeneity remains a possibility.

Sequencing used immunoSEQ multiplex PCR; TCRdb keeps in-frame clones, though not all of them. This sample has under 95,000 clones, with approximately 80% found just once. The junction had 12 bases not matched to a gene; V was cut back by 1 base and J by 4 bases. The CDR3 sequence is 17 residues long. Germline V gene lookup returns CDR1 SEHNR and CDR2 FQNEAQ (reference sequence). This chain connects TRBV7-9 to TRBJ2-7; 8 bases align to TRBD1. The receptor was derived from a female donor older than 55 with stage I lung adenocarcinoma. This material consisted of peripheral blood, taken before any cancer treatment. The CDR3 nucleotides read TGTGCCAGCAGCTTAGGTACTGCGGGGACAGGCCTTTACGAGCAGTACTTC. Translation gives CASSLGTAGTGLYEQYF.